The 29 T cell receptor beta chains below all came from one sample that was sequenced in a study of T and B cells in COVID-19 patients. Each TRB amplification used roughly 250-550 ng of genomic DNA from blood. TRB rearrangements were amplified by multiplex PCR with BIOMED2 TRB-A/B primers. TCRdb fed the multiplex PCR reads into MiXCR, producing one record per CDR3 protein. The repertoire includes around 11,000 distinct CDR3 sequences, 30% of them detected once, and over 11% sits in the top ten. Sequencing used blood. The receptors were gathered from a human donor with active COVID-19.

The chain is built from TRBV6-5 and TRBJ1-1; the D gene is possibly TRBD1 (5 bases). Germline-derived CDR1 and CDR2 are MNHEY and SVGAGI. V lost 8 bases and J 1 base, leaving 11 bases between the germline ends. This CDR3 is built from 13 residues. The CDR3 is CASSGTPNTEAFF. The CDR3 DNA reads as TGTGCCAGCTCAGGGACTCCGAACACTGAAGCTTTCTTT.

The V and J genes are TRBV6-5 and TRBJ1-5; D is unresolved. The CDR3 has 14 residues. CDR1 and CDR2 from the germline V gene are MNHEY and SVGAGI. V lost 5 bases and J lost 6, with 14 bases in between. This CDR3 is CASSTRAGSQPQHF. The DNA of the CDR3 is TGTGCCAGCAGTACCCGAGCTGGGAGTCAGCCCCAGCATTTT.

This clonotype is medium-sized. J is TRBJ2-2 and V is TRBV5-4; weak D call: TRBD2 (5 bases). The CDR3 spans 14 residues. Germline CDR1 SGHNT, CDR2 YYREEE (reference sequence). V shed 4 bases and J shed 1 base, with 8 bases lying between them. DNA of the CDR3: TGTGCCAGCAGCCCGGCGGGGAACACCGGGGAGCTGTTTTTT. Protein: CASSPAGNTGELFF.

This rearrangement joins TRBV5-4 to TRBJ1-1; D call uncertain. Germline V lookup: CDR1 SGHNT, CDR2 YYREEE (reference sequence). This CDR3 is built from 16 residues. The germline V and J ends were trimmed by 2 bases and 1 base, with 15 bases remaining between them. The DNA for the CDR3 is TGTGCCAGCAGCTTAGCGGCGGTCTCCCCGAACACTGAAGCTTTCTTT. As protein: CASSLAAVSPNTEAFF. Full variable domain (outside the CDR3, taken from reference TRBV5-4 and TRBJ1-1): ETGVTQSPTHLIKTRGQQVTLRCSSQSGHNTVSWYQQALGQGPQFIFQYYREEENGRGNFPPRFSGLQFPNYSSELNVNALELDDSALYLCASSLAAVSPNTEAFFGQGTRLTVV.

V and J are TRBV4-1 and TRBJ2-2; 8 bases agree with TRBD1. CDR1 is MGHRA, CDR2 YSYEKL, per germline. There are 16 residues in the CDR3. With 4 bases clipped from V and 4 bases from J, the junction kept 8 bases outside the gene matches. CDR3 nucleotide sequence: TGCGCCAGCAGCCCGTGGGAGACAGGGGTCACCGGGGAGCTGTTTTTT. Protein: CASSPWETGVTGELFF.

Only one count was recorded for this clonotype. V usage is TRBV7-9 and J usage is TRBJ1-5; 10 bases fit TRBD1. V dropped 5 bases and J dropped 1; count of bases not matched to a gene: 8. CDR3 size: 17 residues. The germline V gene encodes CDR1 SEHNR and CDR2 FQNEAQ (reference sequence). CDR3 in DNA: TGTGCCAGCAGCCCACTTCCGGGACAGGGGAGCAATCAGCCCCAGCATTTT. Residues: CASSPLPGQGSNQPQHF.

Points on this clonotype: A much larger clone lies one base from this, so it may be a read error. The chain is built from TRBV18 and TRBJ2-2; TRBD1 aligns across 7 bases. The CDR3 has 15 amino acids. CDR1 is KGHSH and CDR2 is LQKENI in the germline V gene. This CDR3 reads CTSSNDRVNTGELFF. DNA for the CDR3: TGTACCAGCTCAAACGACAGGGTAAACACCGGGGAGCTGTTTTTT.

The chain recombines TRBV18 with TRBJ1-6; 7 positions match TRBD1. The CDR3 covers 15 residues. V was pared by 3 bases and J by 10 bases, with 9 bases of the junction left unmatched. Looked up from germline, CDR1 is KGHSH and CDR2 is LQKENI. CDR3 residues: CASSPTGAAGSPLHF. The CDR3 nucleotides are TGTGCCAGCTCACCCACAGGGGCCGCTGGGTCACCCCTCCACTTT.

This clonotype was observed a handful of times. The V call is TRBV11-1, the J call TRBJ2-1; the D gene is possibly TRBD2 (7 bases). The V end lost 7 bases, the J end lost 0 bases, and 13 bases lay between the germline ends. CDR1 and CDR2 from the germline V gene are SGHAT and FQDESV (reference sequence). CDR3 size: 15 residues. The CDR3 DNA sequence: TGTGCCAGCATACGGGGGGCTGGCTCCTACAATGAGCAGTTCTTC. Translated: CASIRGAGSYNEQFF.

This clonotype is medium-sized. J is TRBJ2-2 and V is TRBV6-5; TRBD1 might be the D (5 bases). The V gene lost 4 bases and the J gene lost 6 bases, with 12 bases spanning the gap. Germline loops: CDR1 MNHEY, CDR2 SVGAGI. The length of the CDR3 is 14 residues. Written as DNA, the CDR3 is TGTGCCAGCAGTTCCGTGGACATCCCCGGGGAGCTGTTTTTT. This translates into CASSSVDIPGELFF.

The V gene is TRBV20-1, the J gene TRBJ2-5, with 7 bases lining up with TRBD1. V shed 5 bases and J 1 base; nucleotides not matched to a gene: 7. The CDR3 runs to 14 residues. Per the germline V gene, CDR1 is DFQATT and CDR2 is SNEGSKA (reference sequence). The CDR3 nucleotides read TGCAGTGCTCGGTCCGGGACAGCCCAAGAGACCCAGTACTTC. Amino acid sequence: CSARSGTAQETQYF.

Only a few counts were recorded for this clonotype. The CDR3 here is CASSPWTGMTKNIQYF. DNA for the CDR3: TGTGCCAGCTCACCCTGGACAGGGATGACCAAAAACATTCAGTACTTC. This chain joins TRBV18 and TRBJ2-4; TRBD1 agrees at 8 bases. V dropped 3 bases and J dropped 2; count of bases not matched to a gene: 6. Per the germline V gene, CDR1 is KGHSH and CDR2 is LQKENI. The CDR3 has 16 residues.

This clonotype is deemed medium-sized. The CDR3 bases are TGTGCCAGCCTAGGACAGGGGGTACGTGAGCAGTTCTTC. Translating gives CASLGQGVREQFF. The chain couples TRBV12-3 or TRBV12-4 to TRBJ2-1, with 10 bases that match TRBD1. The CDR3 consists of 13 residues. After removal of 8 bases from V and 9 bases from J, the junction contained 7 bases not matched to a gene.

Within the sample, this clonotype is medium-sized. The J gene is TRBJ2-3, the V gene TRBV6-5; D ambiguous. The ends were cut back, 5 bases at V and 9 bases at J, with 12 bases in the middle. Looked up from germline, CDR1 is MNHEY and CDR2 is SVGAGI. The CDR3 consists of 12 residues. The DNA for the CDR3 is TGTGCCAGCAGTAACCACCGAGGCACGCAGTATTTT. This encodes CASSNHRGTQYF.

This clonotype qualifies as medium-sized. This chain joins TRBV18 and TRBJ2-2; no definite D call. Trimming stripped 0 bases from V and 5 bases from J, with 7 bases between. The CDR3 contains 14 residues. The germline gives CDR1 KGHSH, CDR2 LQKENI. CDR3 amino acids: CASSPPGVTGELFF. In nucleotides, the CDR3 is TGTGCCAGCTCACCACCGGGCGTTACCGGGGAGCTGTTTTTT. Full variable domain (missing parts from reference TRBV18 and TRBJ2-2): NAGVMQNPRHLVRRRGQEARLRCSPMKGHSHVYWYRQLPEEGLKFMVYLQKENIIDESGMPKERFSAEFPKEGPSILRIQQVVRGDSAAYFCASSPPGVTGELFFGEGSRLTVL.

Note on this clonotype: Given a much more abundant clone one base away, this may be a read error. This chain connects TRBV30 to TRBJ2-3; D gene ambiguous. The CDR3 has 14 residues. Germline V lookup: CDR1 GTSNPN, CDR2 SVGIG (reference sequence). In nucleotides, the CDR3 is TGTGCCTGGAGTGTACCGGGTAGCACAAATACGCAGTATTTT. It is translated as CAWSVPGSTNTQYF.

The chain carries TRBV6-5 and TRBJ1-5; 9 bases agree with TRBD1. This CDR3 is built from 14 residues. Germline trimming cut 3 bases from V and 7 bases from J; bases unmatched to any gene: 4. Germline CDR1 MNHEY, CDR2 SVGAGI. The DNA of the CDR3 is TGTGCCAGCAGTTATGGGACAGGGCGGCAGCCCCAGCATTTT. Its protein product is CASSYGTGRQPQHF.

The gene calls are TRBV5-1 and TRBJ1-1; weak D call: TRBD1 (5 bases). The V end lost 0 bases, the J end lost 2 bases, and 8 bases lay between the germline ends. This CDR3 comprises 14 residues. Germline V gene sequence: CDR1 SGHRS, CDR2 YFSETQ. The CDR3 spells CASSLVQGNTEAFF. The CDR3 DNA is TGCGCCAGCAGCTTGGTCCAGGGTAACACTGAAGCTTTCTTT.

This clonotype was found a few times. The chain is built from TRBV18 and TRBJ1-2; TRBD1 matches 7 bases. The germline gives CDR1 KGHSH, CDR2 LQKENI. The ends lost 4 bases at V and 4 bases at J; junction bases unmatched: 9. This CDR3 comprises 15 residues. CDR3 region: CASSQSDRAGYGYTF. The CDR3, as DNA: TGTGCCAGCTCACAAAGCGACAGGGCTGGCTATGGCTACACCTTC.

The gene calls are TRBV6-2 or TRBV6-3 and TRBJ1-1, with 7 positions matching TRBD1. The CDR3 consists of 11 residues. V shed 11 bases, J shed 11 bases, and the junction held 11 bases outside the gene matches. Germline assignment: CDR1 MNHEY and CDR2 SVGEGT. CDR3 sequence: CACGTAPGAFF. CDR3 DNA sequence: TGTGCCTGCGGGACAGCCCCTGGTGCTTTCTTT.

This clonotype has more than one count but fewer than ten. This sequence joins TRBV7-9 and TRBJ1-2; D not certain. Looked up from germline, CDR1 is SEHNR and CDR2 is FQNEAQ (reference sequence). Trimming took 0 bases from V and 2 from J, leaving 4 bases between them. This CDR3 comprises 13 residues. In DNA, the CDR3 is TGTGCCAGCAGCTTAGCCCGAAACTATGGCTACACCTTC. Residues: CASSLARNYGYTF.

This clonotype is medium-sized (0.01 to 0.1%) by share. The CDR3 region is CASSPQGLQDTQYF. DNA of the CDR3: TGTGCCAGCTCACCACAGGGGCTTCAAGATACGCAGTATTTT. The chain recombines TRBV18 with TRBJ2-3, with a weak D call TRBD1 (5 bases). Germline lookup yields CDR1 KGHSH and CDR2 LQKENI. The CDR3 is 14 amino acids. Trimming took 1 base from V and 5 from J, leaving 10 bases between them.

By sample share, this clonotype is medium-sized. The rearrangement joins TRBV5-4 to TRBJ2-6; perhaps TRBD1 as D (5 bases). V was clipped by 0 bases and J by 0 bases, with 13 bases between them. Germline CDR1 is SGHNT and CDR2 is YYREEE (reference sequence). There are 18 residues in the CDR3. CDR3 nucleotides: TGTGCCAGCAGCTTGGAGGTAGGGGCCTACTCTGGGGCCAACGTCCTGACTTTC. It encodes CASSLEVGAYSGANVLTF.

This clonotype is medium-sized within its sample. This chain joins TRBV6-5 and TRBJ1-6; 8 positions match TRBD1. Trimming cost V 6 bases and J 14 bases; bases outside gene matches: 6. The CDR3 sequence is 12 residues long. Germline-derived CDR1 and CDR2 are MNHEY and SVGAGI. DNA for the CDR3: TGTGCCAGCAGGACAGGACAGGGTACCCTCCACTTT. This encodes CASRTGQGTLHF.

This clonotype has a handful of counts. V is TRBV6-5 and J is TRBJ2-7; 8 bases fit TRBD1. Germline CDR1 and CDR2: MNHEY and SVGAGI. V gave up 2 bases and J gave up 5 bases; unmatched junction bases: 8. The CDR3 sequence is 15 residues long. CDR3 protein: CASSYGQGGRNEQYF. CDR3 in DNA: TGTGCCAGCAGTTACGGACAGGGCGGACGCAACGAGCAGTACTTC.

The chain recombines TRBV14 with TRBJ2-1; D tentatively reads TRBD1 or TRBD2 (6 bases each). The CDR3 is 15 amino acids. CDR1 and CDR2 from the germline V gene are SGHDN and FVKESK. V lost 5 bases to trimming and J lost 12 bases, with 23 bases between them. CDR3 amino acids: CASSGHGGPKFGQFF. The CDR3 nucleotides are TGTGCCAGCAGCGGCCATGGGGGGCCAAAGTTTGGGCAGTTCTTC. Looking up the rest from reference TRBV14 and TRBJ2-1 gives the full variable domain: EAGVTQFPSHSVIEKGQTVTLRCDPISGHDNLYWYRRVMGKEIKFLLHFVKESKQDESGMPNNRFLAERTGGTYSTLKVQPAELEDSGVYFCASSGHGGPKFGQFFGPGTRLTVL.

This clonotype was counted between two and nine times. The rearrangement links TRBV24-1 to TRBJ2-6; D uncertain. V was trimmed by 4 bases and J by 0 bases, leaving 15 bases between them. The CDR3 extends over 18 amino acids. Germline assignment: CDR1 KGHDR and CDR2 SFDVKD. The CDR3 nucleotides read TGTGCCACCAGTGACCATTCCCGGGCCGGCTCTGGGGCCAACGTCCTGACTTTC. It yields the protein CATSDHSRAGSGANVLTF.

This clonotype turned up a few times. The CDR3 bases are TGTGCCACCAGTGAAACACAGGGGTACTCCTATAATTCACCCCTCCACTTT. Translated: CATSETQGYSYNSPLHF. This chain links TRBV24-1 with TRBJ1-6; 7 nucleotides align to TRBD1. V was pared by 4 bases and J by 0 bases, with 5 bases of the junction left unmatched. Germline V gene lookup returns CDR1 KGHDR and CDR2 SFDVKD. CDR3 length: 17 residues.

The V gene is TRBV5-8, the J gene TRBJ2-6, with D perhaps TRBD2 (5 bases). The V gene's germline CDR1 is SGHTS and CDR2 YDEGEE. The CDR3 has 18 residues. Trimming stripped 4 bases from V and 1 base from J, with 18 bases between. The CDR3 reads CASSNRGAATSGANVLTF. Written as DNA, the CDR3 is TGTGCCAGCAGCAACCGAGGAGCGGCGACTTCTGGGGCCAACGTCCTGACTTTC.